These 23 T cell receptor beta chains originate from one sample sequenced in a study of Graves' ophthalmopathy and Graves' hyperthyroidism. CDR3 regions of TCR beta were amplified from RNA transcripts. Amplification began with first-round RT-PCR using HTBI primers, then second-round multiplex PCR was performed. TCRdb re-called the multiplex PCR reads with MiXCR, one entry per CDR3 protein. The sample records fewer than 600,000 distinct CDR3 sequences, around 14% being singletons. The source material was blood. Every receptor here comes from a woman aged 25 to 39 with Graves' ophthalmopathy.

The chain has TRBV6-1 and TRBJ1-2; TRBD1 matches at 9 bases. The CDR3 covers 16 residues. J gave up 6 bases and V 6 bases, and 14 bases lay outside the gene matches. Germline V gene data show CDR1 as MNHNS and CDR2 as SASEGT. The CDR3 DNA reads TGTGCCAGCAGCCGCGCGGGACAGGGTGCCTGGGATGGCTACACCTTC. Translation gives CASSRAGQGAWDGYTF.

Ten or more counts support this clonotype. The J gene is TRBJ2-4, the V gene TRBV29-1; D gene unclear. This CDR3 contains 11 residues. Germline V lookup: CDR1 SQVTM, CDR2 ANQGSEA. Trimming left V 4 bases short and J 2 bases short, with 3 bases between. CDR3 sequence reads: CSVVSKNIQYF. CDR3 DNA: TGCAGCGTTGTGTCCAAAAACATTCAGTACTTC.

This chain joins TRBV12-3 or TRBV12-4 and TRBJ1-2; tentatively, D is TRBD1 (5 bases). CDR3 length: 12 residues. Trimming removed 7 bases at V and 5 bases at J, with 11 bases between. CDR3 amino acids: CASKGLGYGYTF. Written as DNA, the CDR3 is TGTGCCAGCAAGGGACTAGGTTATGGCTACACCTTC.

This clonotype came up a few times. V is TRBV7-2 and J is TRBJ2-4; D gene unclear. Between the trimmed V and J ends, which lost 2 bases and 0 bases, there was a span of 5 bases. The CDR3 has 14 residues. Per germline, CDR1 SGHTA and CDR2 FQGNSA. This chain's CDR3 is CASSLTIAKNIQYF. CDR3 in DNA: TGTGCCAGCAGCTTAACTATAGCCAAAAACATTCAGTACTTC.

A note on this clonotype: A clone one base away is much larger, so this may be a read error. V usage is TRBV12-3 or TRBV12-4 and J usage is TRBJ1-5; D gene ambiguous. The CDR3 is 13 residues long. CDR3 in amino acids: CASSFEGSQPQRF. The CDR3, as DNA: TGTGCCAGCAGTTTTGAGGGAAGTCAGCCCCAGCGTTTT.

This clonotype occurred a few times. The CDR3 DNA follows: TGTGCCAGTACCTCACCACAGGGGCTCTATGGCTACACCTTC. Residues: CASTSPQGLYGYTF. The chain joins TRBV19 to TRBJ1-2, with 7 bases aligning to TRBD1. The germline gives CDR1 LNHDA, CDR2 SQIVND (reference sequence). The V gene end was trimmed by 7 bases and the J gene end by 4 bases; junction bases not matched to a gene: 9. The length of the CDR3 is 14 residues.

This clonotype was recorded many times. V and J are TRBV6-1 and TRBJ2-7, with a possible D match to TRBD1 (6 bases). This CDR3 comprises 11 residues. Germline-derived CDR1 and CDR2 are MNHNS and SASEGT. The germline V and J ends were trimmed by 7 bases and 6 bases, with 10 bases remaining between them. For the CDR3, the DNA is TGTGCCAGCACCAGGGGCACCGAGCAGTACTTC. Translation gives CASTRGTEQYF.

J is TRBJ2-5 and V is TRBV6-5, with D uncertain. There are 12 residues in the CDR3. Germline CDR1 reads MNHEY; CDR2 reads SVGAGI. V lost 9 bases, J lost 0 bases, and 8 bases lay in between. The CDR3 DNA follows: TGTGCCAGGCACGGGCACCAAGAGACCCAGTACTTC. It is translated as CARHGHQETQYF.

In regard to this clonotype: One junction end disagrees with the germline gene, perhaps due to a read error. The chain links TRBV7-9 to TRBJ2-2, with D possibly TRBD2 on 5 matching bases. Germline loops: CDR1 SEHNR, CDR2 FQNEAQ (reference sequence). The CDR3 spans 13 residues. The CDR3 here is CASSLKVFGELCF. For the CDR3, the DNA is TGTGCCAGCAGCTTAAAAGTTTTCGGGGAGCTGTGTTTT.

This clonotype was counted at least ten times. The rearrangement links TRBV7-9 to TRBJ2-5; D gene ambiguous. Looked up from germline, CDR1 is SEHNR and CDR2 is FQNEAQ (reference sequence). There are 13 residues in the CDR3. V was clipped by 6 bases and J by 4 bases, with 12 bases between them. DNA of the CDR3: TGTGCCAGCAGGTCTCGGGCTCGAGAGACCCAGTACTTC. This codes for CASRSRARETQYF.

The rearrangement uses TRBV4-1 and TRBJ1-6; D possibly corresponds to TRBD1 (5 bases). The CDR3 length is 17 residues. CDR1 is MGHRA and CDR2 is YSYEKL in the germline V gene. Trimming pared 4 bases from V and 0 bases from J, leaving 13 bases between. The CDR3 coding sequence is TGCGCCAGCAGCCTCCAGGAGGGGAGCTCCTATAATTCACCCCTCCACTTT. Its translation: CASSLQEGSSYNSPLHF.

This clonotype appeared many times. This chain connects TRBV28 to TRBJ2-7; 7 bases match TRBD2. Germline V gene data show CDR1 as MDHEN and CDR2 as SYDVKM. Unmatched junction bases numbered 5, after V lost 8 bases and J lost 1 base. The CDR3 covers 13 residues. CDR3 sequence (DNA): TGTGCCAGCCGGGGGGACGGATCCTACGAGCAGTACTTC. Translated, it gives CASRGDGSYEQYF.

This clonotype was counted at least ten times. CDR3 in DNA: TGCGCCAGCAGCCAAGGGTACCAGGTTATGACCACTGAAGCTTTCTTT. As protein: CASSQGYQVMTTEAFF. The chain has TRBV4-1 and TRBJ1-1; D unclear. The V end was cut by 1 base, the J end by 4 bases, with 16 bases between. Germline CDR1 reads MGHRA; CDR2 reads YSYEKL. CDR3 length equals 16 residues.

J is TRBJ1-5 and V is TRBV5-1; possibly TRBD1 for D (6 bases). Per the germline V gene, CDR1 is SGHRS and CDR2 is YFSETQ. V was shortened by 6 bases and J by 4 bases, with 14 bases between the two germline ends. The CDR3 runs to 14 residues. The CDR3 sequence is CASNPRGGNQPQHF. The DNA of the CDR3 is TGCGCCAGCAACCCGAGGGGGGGGAATCAGCCCCAGCATTTT.

This clonotype was recorded at least ten times. The chain recombines TRBV20-1 with TRBJ2-7, with TRBD1 identical over 8 bases. From germline, CDR1 is DFQATT and CDR2 SNEGSKA (reference sequence). The CDR3 runs 14 residues. Germline trimming cut 6 bases from V and 3 bases from J; bases unmatched to any gene: 10. CDR3 in DNA: TGCAGTGCCAGCATGGGACAGGACTTCTACGAGCAGTACTTC. It specifies CSASMGQDFYEQYF.

This clonotype came up many times. The chain couples TRBV10-2 to TRBJ1-1; 7 bases fit TRBD1. Per the germline V gene, CDR1 is WSHSY and CDR2 is SAAADI. The CDR3 sequence is 16 residues long. With 0 bases clipped from V and 3 bases from J, the junction kept 7 bases outside the gene matches. The CDR3: CASSESAGGGHTEAFF. CDR3 coding DNA: TGCGCCAGCAGTGAGTCTGCAGGGGGAGGGCACACTGAAGCTTTCTTT.

This clonotype was counted at least ten times. One end of the junction does not line up with germline, which may come from a read error. The CDR3 reads CASSLEYTGELFF. The CDR3 DNA is TGTGCCAGCAGCCTAGAATACACCGGGGAGCTGTTTTTT. This chain connects TRBV11-2 to TRBJ2-2, with D unclear. CDR3 length: 13 amino acids. Germline V gives CDR1 SGHAT, CDR2 FQNNGV.

This clonotype was counted many times. The rearrangement uses TRBV19 and TRBJ1-1; no clear D gene. The V gene's germline CDR1 is LNHDA and CDR2 SQIVND (reference sequence). This CDR3 has 18 residues. Trimming stripped 3 bases from V and 0 bases from J, with 20 bases between. CDR3 loop: CASSMRTVRLGMNTEAFF. CDR3 in DNA: TGTGCCAGTAGTATGAGGACGGTCCGTCTGGGGATGAACACTGAAGCTTTCTTT.

This clonotype occurred many times. The chain has TRBV7-3 and TRBJ2-5, with TRBD2 matching over 7 bases. CDR3 size: 14 residues. The junction had 7 bases not matched to a gene; V was cut back by 4 bases and J by 5 bases. Germline CDR1 SGHTA, CDR2 FQGTGA. DNA of the CDR3: TGTGCCAGCAGCTGGGGGGGAGCGGGGGAGACCCAGTACTTC. This codes for CASSWGGAGETQYF.

This clonotype occurred many times. V usage is TRBV7-9 and J usage is TRBJ1-2; D uncertain. Per germline, CDR1 SEHNR and CDR2 FQNEAQ (reference sequence). Trimming cost V 1 base and J 6 bases, with 15 bases left between them. The CDR3 totals 15 residues. CDR3 region: CASSLVQAPQDGYTF. The CDR3 DNA sequence: TGTGCCAGCAGCTTAGTACAAGCACCTCAGGATGGCTACACCTTC.

This clonotype came up many times. The chain is built from TRBV20-1 and TRBJ1-1, with TRBD1 matching over 8 bases. CDR1 is DFQATT, CDR2 SNEGSKA, per germline (reference sequence). Trimming took 6 bases from V and 5 from J; bases not matched to a gene: 11. The CDR3 has 14 amino acids. CDR3 in DNA: TGCAGTGCGCACCCCGGCAGGGGGCAAACTGAAGCTTTCTTT. Translated, it gives CSAHPGRGQTEAFF.

This clonotype was picked up many times. The genes are TRBV20-1 and TRBJ1-1; D remains ambiguous. Per the germline V gene, CDR1 is DFQATT and CDR2 is SNEGSKA (reference sequence). Trimming left V 6 bases short and J 0 bases short, with 14 bases between. The CDR3 runs to 14 residues. CDR3 sequence (DNA): TGCAGTGCCCTAGATGGCACTATGAACACTGAAGCTTTCTTT. Its translation: CSALDGTMNTEAFF.

The table lists this clonotype with many counts. J is TRBJ2-3 and V is TRBV20-1; D uncertain. V lost 3 bases, J lost 12 bases, and 10 bases lay in between. Germline V gene data show CDR1 as DFQATT and CDR2 as SNEGSKA (reference sequence). This CDR3 contains 10 residues. Here the CDR3 reads CSASQVGQYF. In DNA, the CDR3 is TGCAGTGCTAGTCAGGTGGGACAGTATTTT.